These 3 T cell receptor beta chains were all obtained from the same sample, sequenced in a study of blood T cell repertoires in COVID-19. Here immunoSEQ multiplex PCR was the method, and the copy in TCRdb shows in-frame clones only, minus some. In the table there are 360,000 or so clones, about 90% of which are singletons. The sequencing input was PBMCs or T cells enriched from blood (not recorded which). The receptors here all came from a woman between 25 and 40 years old who had been exposed to COVID-19.

The rearrangement links TRBV5-4 to TRBJ2-5; 7 bases fit TRBD2. Germline CDR1 is SGHNT and CDR2 is YYREEE (reference sequence). CDR3 length: 15 amino acids. The junction had 7 bases not matched to a gene; V was cut back by 4 bases and J by 1 base. As DNA, the CDR3 is TGTGCCAGCAGCAGGGACCCGGGGGGCCAAGAGACCCAGTACTTC. It specifies CASSRDPGGQETQYF.

This chain joins TRBV6-5 and TRBJ2-1, with TRBD2 matching 8 bases. The CDR3 has 12 amino acids. V lost 8 bases and J lost 9; bases outside the gene matches: 6. CDR1 and CDR2 from the germline V gene are MNHEY and SVGAGI. The CDR3 reads CASGLALGEQFF. CDR3 DNA: TGTGCCAGCGGACTAGCCCTGGGTGAGCAGTTCTTC.

The count of this clone is one. V and J are TRBV5-4 and TRBJ2-3, with 12 bases fitting TRBD2. Looked up from germline, CDR1 is SGHNT and CDR2 is YYREEE (reference sequence). After removal of 4 bases from V and 2 bases from J, the junction contained 8 bases not matched to a gene. The CDR3 is made up of 17 amino acids. CDR3 loop: CASSPPGLAGLTDTQYF. CDR3 coding DNA: TGTGCCAGCAGCCCCCCGGGACTAGCGGGTCTCACAGATACGCAGTATTTT.